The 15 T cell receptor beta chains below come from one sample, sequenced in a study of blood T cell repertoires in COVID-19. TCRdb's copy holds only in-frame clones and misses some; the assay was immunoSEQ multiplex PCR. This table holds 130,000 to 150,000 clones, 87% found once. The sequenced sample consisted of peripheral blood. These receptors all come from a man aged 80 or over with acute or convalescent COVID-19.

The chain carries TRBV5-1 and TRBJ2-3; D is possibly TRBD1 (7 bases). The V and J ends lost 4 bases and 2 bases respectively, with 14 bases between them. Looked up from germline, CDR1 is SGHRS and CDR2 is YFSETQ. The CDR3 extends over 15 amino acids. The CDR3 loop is CASSPTGEDTDTQYF. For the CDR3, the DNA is TGCGCCAGCAGCCCAACAGGGGAGGACACAGATACGCAGTATTTT.

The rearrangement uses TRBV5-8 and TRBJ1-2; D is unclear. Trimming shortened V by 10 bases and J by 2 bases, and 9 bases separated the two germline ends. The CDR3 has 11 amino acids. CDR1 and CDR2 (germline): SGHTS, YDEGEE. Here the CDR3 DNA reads TGTGCCGGTAGCGGAAACTATGGCTACACCTTC. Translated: CAGSGNYGYTF.

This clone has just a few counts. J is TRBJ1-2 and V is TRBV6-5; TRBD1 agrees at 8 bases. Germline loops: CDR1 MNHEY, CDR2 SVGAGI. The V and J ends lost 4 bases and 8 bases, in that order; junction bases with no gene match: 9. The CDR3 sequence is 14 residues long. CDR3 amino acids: CASSSLDRAIGYTF. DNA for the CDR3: TGTGCCAGCAGTTCCTTGGACAGGGCGATCGGCTACACCTTC.

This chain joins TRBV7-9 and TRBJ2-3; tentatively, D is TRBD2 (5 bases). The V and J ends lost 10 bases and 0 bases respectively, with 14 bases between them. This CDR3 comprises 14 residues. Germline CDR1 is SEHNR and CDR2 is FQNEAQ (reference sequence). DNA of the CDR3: TGTGCCATCCCAGGAAGCGGTAGCACAGATACGCAGTATTTT. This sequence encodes CAIPGSGSTDTQYF.

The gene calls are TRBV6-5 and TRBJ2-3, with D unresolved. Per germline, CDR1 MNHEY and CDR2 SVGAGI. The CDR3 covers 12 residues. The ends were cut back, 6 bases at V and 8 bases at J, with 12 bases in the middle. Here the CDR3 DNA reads TGTGCCAGCAGCATGATAGTGTTTACGCAGTATTTT. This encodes CASSMIVFTQYF.

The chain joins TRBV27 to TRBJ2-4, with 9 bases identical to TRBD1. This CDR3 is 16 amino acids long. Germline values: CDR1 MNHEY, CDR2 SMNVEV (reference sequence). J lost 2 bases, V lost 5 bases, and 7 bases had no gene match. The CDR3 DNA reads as TGTGCCAGCAGTATTAGGACAGGGGATCCCAAAAACATTCAGTACTTC. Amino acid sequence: CASSIRTGDPKNIQYF.

This chain's CDR3 is CASNETGRGEKLFF. The CDR3 nucleotides are TGTGCCAGCAACGAGACAGGGCGAGGAGAAAAACTGTTTTTT. The V and J genes are TRBV27 and TRBJ1-4; TRBD1 matches at 7 bases. Germline CDR1 is MNHEY and CDR2 is SMNVEV (reference sequence). This CDR3 comprises 14 residues. Unmatched junction bases numbered 10, after V lost 7 bases and J lost 8 bases.

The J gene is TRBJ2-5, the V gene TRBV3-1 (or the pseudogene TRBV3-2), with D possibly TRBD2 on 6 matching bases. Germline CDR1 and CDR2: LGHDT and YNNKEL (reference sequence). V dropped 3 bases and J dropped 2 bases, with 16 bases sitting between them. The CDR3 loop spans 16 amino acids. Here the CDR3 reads CASSHLGGTLQETQYF. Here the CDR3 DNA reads TGTGCCAGCAGCCACCTCGGGGGAACCCTTCAAGAGACCCAGTACTTC.

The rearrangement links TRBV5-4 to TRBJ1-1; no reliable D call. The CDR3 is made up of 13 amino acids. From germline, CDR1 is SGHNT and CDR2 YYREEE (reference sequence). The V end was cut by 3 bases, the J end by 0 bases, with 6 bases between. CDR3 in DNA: TGTGCCAGCAGCTCTACCTTGAACACTGAAGCTTTCTTT. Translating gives CASSSTLNTEAFF.

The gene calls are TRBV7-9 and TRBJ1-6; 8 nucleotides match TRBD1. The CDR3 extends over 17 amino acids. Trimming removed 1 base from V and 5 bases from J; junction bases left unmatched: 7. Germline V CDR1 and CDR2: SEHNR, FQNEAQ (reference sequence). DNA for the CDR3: TGTGCCAGCAGCTTAGAGGGGGGACAGGCTCATAATTCACCCCTCCACTTT. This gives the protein CASSLEGGQAHNSPLHF.

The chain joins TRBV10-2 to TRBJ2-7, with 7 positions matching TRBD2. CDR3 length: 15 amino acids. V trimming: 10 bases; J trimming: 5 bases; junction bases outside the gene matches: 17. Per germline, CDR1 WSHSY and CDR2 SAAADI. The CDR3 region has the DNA TGCGCCAAAAGCGGGCTAGCGGATAACCGAGACGAGCAGTACTTC. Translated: CAKSGLADNRDEQYF.

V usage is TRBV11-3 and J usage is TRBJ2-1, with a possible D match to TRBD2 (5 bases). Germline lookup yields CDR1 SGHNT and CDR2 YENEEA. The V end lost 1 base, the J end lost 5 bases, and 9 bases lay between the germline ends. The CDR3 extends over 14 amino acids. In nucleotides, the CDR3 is TGTGCCAGCAGCTTAGCCTCCGGGGACAATGAGCAGTTCTTC. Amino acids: CASSLASGDNEQFF. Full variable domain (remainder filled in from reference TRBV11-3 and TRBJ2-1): EAGVVQSPRYKIIEKKQPVAFWCNPISGHNTLYWYLQNLGQGPELLIRYENEEAVDDSQLPKDRFSAERLKGVDSTLKIQPAELGDSAVYLCASSLASGDNEQFFGPGTRLTVL.

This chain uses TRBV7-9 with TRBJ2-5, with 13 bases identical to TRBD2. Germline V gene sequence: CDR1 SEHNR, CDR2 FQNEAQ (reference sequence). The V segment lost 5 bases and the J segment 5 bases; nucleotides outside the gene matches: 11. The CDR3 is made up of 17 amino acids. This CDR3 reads CASSQYGLAGAGETQYF. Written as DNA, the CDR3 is TGTGCCAGCAGCCAATATGGACTAGCGGGAGCGGGTGAGACCCAGTACTTC. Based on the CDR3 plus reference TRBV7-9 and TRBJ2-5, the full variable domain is DTGVSQNPRHKITKRGQNVTFRCDPISEHNRLYWYRQTLGQGPEFLTYFQNEAQLEKSRLLSDRFSAERPKGSFSTLEIQRTEQGDSAMYLCASSQYGLAGAGETQYFGPGTRLLVL.

The CDR3: CASSQTGAYEQYF. CDR3 nucleotides: TGTGCCAGCAGCCAAACAGGGGCCTACGAGCAGTACTTC. This rearrangement joins TRBV5-4 to TRBJ2-7, with TRBD1 matching 7 bases. The V segment lost 4 bases and the J segment 2 bases; nucleotides outside the gene matches: 3. CDR3 size: 13 residues. Germline V gene lookup returns CDR1 SGHNT and CDR2 YYREEE (reference sequence).

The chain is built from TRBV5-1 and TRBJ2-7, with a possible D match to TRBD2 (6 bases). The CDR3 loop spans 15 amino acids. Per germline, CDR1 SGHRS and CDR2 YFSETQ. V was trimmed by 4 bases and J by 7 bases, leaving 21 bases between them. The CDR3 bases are TGCGCCAGCAGCCCCTGGGACTCCAAATCTACTGAGCAGTACTTC. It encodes CASSPWDSKSTEQYF.